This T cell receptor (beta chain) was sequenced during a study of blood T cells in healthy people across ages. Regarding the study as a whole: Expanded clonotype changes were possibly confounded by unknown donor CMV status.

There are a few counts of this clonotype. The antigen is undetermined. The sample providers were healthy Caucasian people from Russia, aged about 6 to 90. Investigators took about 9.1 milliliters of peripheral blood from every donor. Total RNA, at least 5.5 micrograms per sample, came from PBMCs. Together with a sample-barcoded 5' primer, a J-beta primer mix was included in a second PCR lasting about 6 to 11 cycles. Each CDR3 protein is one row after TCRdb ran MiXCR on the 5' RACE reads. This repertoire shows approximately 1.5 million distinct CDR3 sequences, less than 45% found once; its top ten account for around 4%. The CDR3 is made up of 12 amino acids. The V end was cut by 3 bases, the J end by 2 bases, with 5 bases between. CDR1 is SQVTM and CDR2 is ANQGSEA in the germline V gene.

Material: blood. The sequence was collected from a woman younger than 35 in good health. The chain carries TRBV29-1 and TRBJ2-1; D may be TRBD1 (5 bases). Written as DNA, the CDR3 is TGCAGCGTTGACAGGGCCTACAATGAGCAGTTCTTC. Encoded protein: CSVDRAYNEQFF.